A selection of T cell receptor beta chains follows, all from one sample in a study of cytomegalovirus exposure and HLA in healthy donors. The repertoire was sequenced with immunoSEQ multiplex PCR; TCRdb's copy has only in-frame clones and lacks some. The repertoire holds about 190,000 clones, with 84% as singletons. Sequencing was performed on PBMCs. These TCRs come from a boy aged 5-17 years in good health and CMV-seronegative. CDR3s include the opening cysteine and the closing phenylalanine or tryptophan. The order of the fields is D gene, J gene, clone size, V gene, CDR3 DNA, CDR3 protein. D genes are given only for firm matches. The size of a clone is reported for some rows only, either as once, few or many, or as a class for expanded clones.

>-|TRBJ1-2|-|TRBV18
TGTGCCAGCTCACCAACCAGGGGCTTCGGGGGCTACACCTTC
CASSPTRGFGGYTF
>-|TRBJ1-4|-|TRBV28
TGTGCCAGCAGTCCGCCGGACAGACCAGAAAAACTGTTTTTT
CASSPPDRPEKLFF
>-|TRBJ2-3|-|TRBV7-2
TGTGCCAGCAGCTCCCTAGATACGCAGTATTTT
CASSSLDTQYF
>-|TRBJ1-2|-|TRBV9
TGTGCCAGCAGCCTAACGTCTCGGGGTCATGGCTACACCTTC
CASSLTSRGHGYTF
>TRBD2|TRBJ2-1|once|TRBV5-4
TGTGCCAGCAGCTTGGATCTAGCGGGGGTCCCGAGGGATGAGCAGTTCTTC
CASSLDLAGVPRDEQFF
>-|TRBJ2-7|-|TRBV5-4
TGTGCCAGCAGGTTTGGGGGCGGCGAGCAGTACTTC
CASRFGGGEQYF
>-|TRBJ2-1|few|TRBV30
TGTGCCTGGAGTATGACTAGCTACAATGAGCAGTTCTTC
CAWSMTSYNEQFF
>TRBD2|TRBJ2-1|-|TRBV10-3
TGTGCCATCAGTGAGTCGAGGGAGGGGAATGAGCAGTTCTTC
CAISESREGNEQFF
>-|TRBJ1-6|-|TRBV5-1
TGCGCCAGCAGCTTGGGAGGGGGTTCCCTCCACTTT
CASSLGGGSLHF
>TRBD2|TRBJ2-5|few|TRBV7-8
TGTGCCAGCAGCCCAGCGGGGGGGCCGTATGAGACCCAGTACTTC
CASSPAGGPYETQYF
>TRBD1|TRBJ2-7|-|TRBV28
TGTGCCAGCAGTTCCCCCCTCCGTGGCAGGGGGTGGTACGAGCAGTACTTC
CASSSPLRGRGWYEQYF